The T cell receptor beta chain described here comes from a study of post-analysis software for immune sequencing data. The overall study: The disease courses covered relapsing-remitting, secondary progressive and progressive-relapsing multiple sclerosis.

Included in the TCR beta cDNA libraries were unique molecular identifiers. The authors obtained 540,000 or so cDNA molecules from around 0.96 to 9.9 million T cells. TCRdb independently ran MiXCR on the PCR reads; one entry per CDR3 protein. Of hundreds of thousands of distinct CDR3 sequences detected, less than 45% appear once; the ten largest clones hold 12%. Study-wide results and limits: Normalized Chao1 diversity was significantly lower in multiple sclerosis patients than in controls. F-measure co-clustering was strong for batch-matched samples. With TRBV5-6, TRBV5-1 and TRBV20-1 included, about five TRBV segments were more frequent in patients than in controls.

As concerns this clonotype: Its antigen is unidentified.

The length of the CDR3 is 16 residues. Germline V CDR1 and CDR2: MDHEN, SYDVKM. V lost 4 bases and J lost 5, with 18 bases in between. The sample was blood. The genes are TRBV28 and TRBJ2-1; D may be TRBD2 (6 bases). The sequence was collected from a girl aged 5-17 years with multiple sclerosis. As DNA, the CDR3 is TGTGCCAGCAGTTCTGGGGAGGCAGACAGAAACAATGAGCAGTTCTTC. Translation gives CASSSGEADRNNEQFF.